This record concerns one TCR beta chain sequence. The antigen remains unidentified. The source of the sample is a study of shared clonotypes between healthy human individuals. As for the study in general: Donors, aged 18 to 49, were a couple of women and a few men. Findings of the study overall: Generally, naive subsets (rather than memory subsets) showed larger estimated richness. Clonotype sharing levels among donors were expected to vary with sequencing depth.

V lost 0 bases, J lost 8 bases, and 14 bases lay in between. The CDR3 extends over 14 amino acids. Per germline, CDR1 SGHDT and CDR2 YYEEEE. Original data processing: ImmunoSEQ sequences covered only the junction and lacked quality scores; filtering therefore differed. The data were produced by immunoSEQ multiplex PCR, yet TCRdb's version contains in-frame clones alone and is incomplete. The D gene and trimming were derived from the DNA, and the V and J assignments and clone size from that table. The table includes nearly 2 million clones, roughly 94% detected once. Naive CD8 isolation took CD45RO-negative cells positively selected for CCR7 and excluded terminally differentiated effector memory CD45RA+ cells.

The clonotype comes from a man aged 18 to 29 in good health. Material for sequencing was naive CD8+ T cells sorted from blood. The chain has TRBV5-6 and TRBJ1-2; D possibly corresponds to TRBD1 (6 bases). The CDR3 loop reads CASSLVQGNLGYTF. The CDR3 bases are TGTGCCAGCAGCTTGGTTCAGGGGAATCTCGGCTACACCTTC.